These T cell receptor beta chains were read from a single sample in a study of blood T cell repertoires in COVID-19. Method: immunoSEQ multiplex PCR; TCRdb's copy keeps in-frame clones and lacks some. This sample has about 170,000 clones, with 65% to 85% found just once. The sample was peripheral blood. The source is a man aged 65-85 years with active or convalescent COVID-19. Both conserved end residues are part of each CDR3. D genes are given only for firm matches. Not all rows give a size; the values are once, few, many and, for expanded clones, a class.

TRBJ1-2 | NA | TRBV11-2 | TRBD1 | CASSVNRGSNYGYTF | TGTGCCAGCAGCGTAAACAGGGGTTCTAACTATGGCTACACCTTC
TRBJ1-5 | NA | TRBV6-2/TRBV6-3 | TRBD1 | CASSRQGVGQPQHF | TGTGCCAGCAGTCGACAGGGGGTCGGTCAGCCCCAGCATTTT
TRBJ2-5 | NA | TRBV5-1 | NA | CASSFTGQTQETQYF | TGCGCCAGCAGCTTTACAGGACAGACCCAAGAGACCCAGTACTTC
TRBJ2-7 | NA | TRBV18 | TRBD1 | CASSPTDRIYYEQYF | TGTGCCAGCTCACCAACGGACAGGATTTACTACGAGCAGTACTTC
TRBJ1-2 | NA | TRBV5-4 | NA | CASSLQGRENYGYTF | TGTGCCAGCAGCTTACAGGGCAGAGAGAACTATGGCTACACCTTC
TRBJ2-2 | NA | TRBV7-8 | NA | CASSLQDTGELFF | TGTGCCAGCAGCTTACAGGACACCGGGGAGCTGTTTTTT
TRBJ2-4 | NA | TRBV7-2 | NA | CASSPGTPFQYF | TGTGCCAGCAGCCCCGGGACACCTTTTCAGTACTTC
TRBJ2-7 | NA | TRBV5-6 | NA | CASSPGQGGTYEQYF | TGTGCCAGCAGCCCTGGACAGGGAGGGACCTACGAGCAGTACTTC
TRBJ1-2 | once | TRBV2 | NA | CASSVRDNGYTF | TGTGCCAGCAGTGTGAGGGACAACGGCTACACCTTC
TRBJ2-7 | NA | TRBV6-5 | TRBD1 | CASSYGGQGPYEQYF | TGTGCCAGCAGTTACGGGGGACAGGGCCCCTACGAGCAGTACTTC
TRBJ2-3 | once | TRBV9 | NA | CASSYRVGTDTQYF | TGTGCCAGCAGCTACAGGGTTGGCACAGATACGCAGTATTTT
TRBJ2-5 | NA | TRBV12-3/TRBV12-4 | NA | CASSLVGAETQYF | TGTGCCAGCAGTTTAGTAGGGGCAGAGACCCAGTACTTC
TRBJ1-2 | NA | TRBV4-3 | NA | CASSQDRDYGYTF | TGCGCCAGCAGCCAAGATCGGGACTATGGCTACACCTTC
TRBJ2-7 | NA | TRBV3-1/TRBV3-2 | NA | CASSPLRDRSYEQYF | TGTGCCAGCAGCCCACTGCGGGATCGAAGTTACGAGCAGTACTTC
TRBJ2-7 | NA | TRBV28 | NA | CASRPPRTLDEQYF | TGTGCCAGCAGGCCTCCCCGGACATTGGACGAGCAGTACTTC
TRBJ2-1 | NA | TRBV7-3 | TRBD2 | CASSSGLAAYNEQFF | TGTGCCAGCAGCTCCGGACTAGCGGCCTACAATGAGCAGTTCTTC
TRBJ2-3 | NA | TRBV6-4 | NA | CASSDSGRLADTQYF | TGTGCCAGCAGTGACTCGGGGAGGCTCGCAGATACGCAGTATTTT
TRBJ1-3 | NA | TRBV4-3 | NA | CASSQEVAAGNTIYF | TGCGCCAGCAGCCAAGAGGTAGCAGCTGGAAACACCATATATTTT
TRBJ2-7 | few | TRBV9 | NA | CASSRRAQGGDEQYF | TGTGCCAGCAGCAGGAGAGCCCAGGGGGGAGACGAGCAGTACTTC
TRBJ2-1 | NA | TRBV4-1 | TRBD1 | CASSPQPGGAYNEQFF | TGCGCCAGCAGCCCCCAGCCAGGGGGTGCGTACAATGAGCAGTTCTTC
TRBJ2-7 | NA | TRBV3-1/TRBV3-2 | TRBD1 | CASSQESFGQAYEQYF | TGTGCCAGCAGCCAAGAATCCTTTGGACAGGCCTACGAGCAGTACTTC
TRBJ1-3 | NA | TRBV4-3 | NA | CASSLAPVVSGNTIYF | TGCGCCAGCAGCCTCGCACCCGTAGTCTCTGGAAACACCATATATTTT
TRBJ1-1 | NA | TRBV7-2 | NA | CASSSQGRNTEAFF | TGTGCCAGCAGCTCCCAGGGGCGGAATACTGAAGCTTTCTTT
TRBJ2-5 | NA | TRBV27 | TRBD2 | CASSPLLAGGETQYF | TGTGCCAGCAGCCCTCTTTTGGCGGGAGGTGAGACCCAGTACTTC
TRBJ2-3 | once | TRBV5-1 | TRBD2 | CASSLTSGGYSTDTQYF | TGCGCCAGCAGCTTGACTAGCGGGGGATATAGCACAGATACGCAGTATTTT
TRBJ2-7 | NA | TRBV4-3 | TRBD1 | CASSQGQGQGAYEQYF | TGCGCCAGCAGCCAAGGTCAGGGACAGGGGGCTTACGAGCAGTACTTC
TRBJ2-2 | NA | TRBV7-8 | TRBD1 | CASSLRGQQNTGELFF | TGTGCCAGCAGCTTAAGGGGACAGCAGAACACCGGGGAGCTGTTTTTT
TRBJ2-2 | NA | TRBV10-2 | TRBD2 | CASSGSGGPTGELFF | TGCGCCAGCAGTGGGAGCGGGGGACCCACCGGGGAGCTGTTTTTT
TRBJ1-1 | NA | TRBV29-1 | NA | CSVREYQGLMNTEAFF | TGCAGCGTTCGTGAGTATCAGGGGCTCATGAACACTGAAGCTTTCTTT
TRBJ1-1 | NA | TRBV24-1 | NA | CATSSGGKNTEAFF | TGTGCCACCAGTTCTGGCGGGAAGAACACTGAAGCTTTCTTT
TRBJ2-5 | once | TRBV19 | NA | CASSGEETQYF | TGTGCCAGTAGTGGAGAAGAGACCCAGTACTTC
TRBJ2-2 | once | TRBV9 | TRBD2 | CASSLPGGSPVGELFF | TGTGCCAGCAGCCTCCCGGGCGGGAGCCCGGTCGGGGAGCTGTTTTTT